Following are 6 T cell receptor beta chains from one sample sequenced in a study of T cell responses to AZD1222 COVID-19 vaccine. Measured with immunoSEQ multiplex PCR; TCRdb has only the in-frame clones, and not every one. The table has over 100,000 clones, about nine tenths seen once; the top ten hold 6.9%. The source was peripheral blood, collected on day 0 of AZD1222 vaccination. The receptors derive from an adult in good health.

The rearrangement uses TRBV3-1 (or the pseudogene TRBV3-2) and TRBJ2-2; possible D gene TRBD1, 6 bases. There are 17 residues in the CDR3. Germline CDR1 LGHDT, CDR2 YNNKEL (reference sequence). Trimming removed 0 bases from V and 0 bases from J, with 11 bases in between. The CDR3: CASSQDPRGANTGELFF. CDR3 in DNA: TGTGCCAGCAGCCAAGATCCCAGGGGAGCGAACACCGGGGAGCTGTTTTTT.

The chain combines TRBV6-4 with TRBJ2-5; weak D call: TRBD1 (6 bases). The CDR3 totals 13 residues. Germline CDR1 reads MRHNA; CDR2 reads SNTAGT. The V end was cut by 3 bases, the J end by 5 bases, with 10 bases between. This chain's CDR3 is CASSEVQGETQYF. The DNA of the CDR3 is TGTGCCAGCAGTGAAGTCCAGGGGGAGACCCAGTACTTC.

V usage is TRBV7-2 and J usage is TRBJ1-5, with a tentative D call TRBD1 (5 bases). Germline V gene sequence: CDR1 SGHTA, CDR2 FQGNSA. Trimming pared 1 base from V and 6 bases from J, leaving 10 bases between. The CDR3 is made up of 14 amino acids. Here the CDR3 reads CASSLDWGGQPQHF. DNA of the CDR3: TGTGCCAGCAGCTTAGATTGGGGGGGTCAGCCCCAGCATTTT.

The chain couples TRBV12-3 or TRBV12-4 to TRBJ2-1; 7 bases are shared with TRBD2. After removal of 6 bases from V and 14 bases from J, the junction contained 10 bases not matched to a gene. The CDR3 is 12 residues long. The CDR3 reads CASRRGGRVEFF. The CDR3 DNA is TGTGCCAGCAGACGAGGAGGGAGGGTAGAGTTCTTC.

The J gene is TRBJ2-7, the V gene TRBV2; no definite D call. V dropped 2 bases and J dropped 1 base, with 9 bases sitting between them. Germline assignment: CDR1 SNHLY and CDR2 FYNNEI. The CDR3 spans 14 residues. This CDR3 is CASSEQRRSYEQYF. The DNA for the CDR3 is TGTGCCAGCAGTGAACAGCGCCGATCCTACGAGCAGTACTTC.

This chain links TRBV25-1 with TRBJ2-7, with 11 nucleotides matching TRBD1. The V gene end was trimmed by 1 base and the J gene end by 1 base; junction bases not matched to a gene: 9. The CDR3 extends over 18 amino acids. CDR1 and CDR2 (germline): MGHDK, SYGVNS. The CDR3 bases are TGTGCCAGCAGTGAATTGGGGACAGGGGGTAAAAAATCCTACGAGCAGTACTTC. Protein: CASSELGTGGKKSYEQYF.